The 12 T cell receptor beta chains below all came from one sample that was sequenced in a study of T cells in Graves' hyperthyroidism and ophthalmopathy. RNA transcripts served as the template for amplifying TCR beta CDR3 regions. TCR CDR3 underwent first-round RT-PCR with the HTBI primer set. TCRdb fed the multiplex PCR reads into MiXCR, producing one record per CDR3 protein. The sample yields about 400,000 distinct CDR3 sequences, 15% to 18% seen once. Sequencing was done on a sample of blood. The source of these receptors is a young woman with Graves' hyperthyroidism.

This clonotype was recorded a few times. The chain employs TRBV7-6 and TRBJ2-2; 8 positions match TRBD1. The V segment lost 2 bases and the J segment 1 base; nucleotides outside the gene matches: 3. Germline V gene data show CDR1 as SGHVS and CDR2 as FNYEAQ. There are 16 residues in the CDR3. Here the CDR3 reads CASSLYTGGNTGELFF. CDR3 bases: TGTGCCAGCAGCTTATACACAGGGGGGAACACCGGGGAGCTGTTTTTT.

This clonotype has at least ten counts. The chain uses TRBV28 and TRBJ1-2; 9 bases align to TRBD1. The CDR3 is 15 residues long. V shed 3 bases, J shed 5 bases, and the junction held 7 bases outside the gene matches. Germline V gives CDR1 MDHEN, CDR2 SYDVKM. This CDR3 reads CASSFFAGQGYGYTF. The CDR3 region has the DNA TGTGCCAGCAGTTTCTTTGCGGGACAGGGATATGGCTACACCTTC.

CDR3 in DNA: TGTGCCAGCAGCACCTACACAGATACGCAGTATTTT. It is translated as CASSTYTDTQYF. The V call is TRBV7-2, the J call TRBJ2-3; D unclear. Germline CDR1 reads SGHTA; CDR2 reads FQGNSA. V lost 5 bases, J lost 2 bases, and 5 bases lay in between. The CDR3 is 12 residues long.

There are many counts of this clonotype. This chain connects TRBV4-1 to TRBJ2-5, with unresolved D. The germline V and J ends were trimmed by 4 bases and 5 bases, with 11 bases remaining between them. The CDR3 is 13 residues long. Germline V gene sequence: CDR1 MGHRA, CDR2 YSYEKL. The CDR3 DNA is TGCGCCAGCAGCCGAGACCACGGGGAGACCCAGTACTTC. This translates into CASSRDHGETQYF.

In this sample, this clonotype turned up a few times. The rearrangement joins TRBV28 to TRBJ2-3; D remains ambiguous. The CDR3 contains 14 residues. Trimming stripped 6 bases from V and 0 bases from J, with 10 bases between. CDR1 is MDHEN and CDR2 is SYDVKM in the germline V gene. CDR3 amino acids: CASRPVGSTDTQYF. The CDR3 region has the DNA TGTGCCAGCAGACCCGTGGGGAGCACAGATACGCAGTATTTT.

This clonotype was observed at least ten times. CDR3 region: CASSLDWGLSYEQYF. The CDR3 DNA reads as TGTGCCAGCAGCTTAGATTGGGGGCTGAGCTACGAGCAGTACTTC. The chain links TRBV11-3 to TRBJ2-7, with D perhaps matching TRBD1 (6 bases). V dropped 0 bases and J dropped 3 bases, with 12 bases sitting between them. CDR1 and CDR2 (germline): SGHNT, YENEEA. The CDR3 is 15 amino acids.

This clonotype showed up many times. The rearrangement joins TRBV3-1 to TRBJ2-3; 15 bases fit TRBD2. Unmatched junction bases numbered 5, after V lost 4 bases and J lost 0 bases. The CDR3 is 18 residues long. Germline V gene sequence: CDR1 LGHDT, CDR2 YNNKEL (reference sequence). The CDR3 loop reads CASSPGLAGGSSTDTQYF. DNA of the CDR3: TGTGCCAGCAGCCCGGGACTAGCGGGGGGTTCTAGCACAGATACGCAGTATTTT.

This clonotype appeared many times. The gene calls are TRBV24-1 and TRBJ1-1; D possibly corresponds to TRBD1 (5 bases). The V end was cut by 4 bases, the J end by 2 bases, with 10 bases between. CDR1 and CDR2 (germline): KGHDR, SFDVKD. The CDR3 totals 14 residues. The CDR3 bases are TGTGCCACCAGTGAGGGGACGGCAAACACTGAAGCTTTCTTT. Encoded protein: CATSEGTANTEAFF.

The sample holds many counts of this clonotype. CDR3 coding DNA: TGTGCCAGCAGTCCTCCAGGGTACACAGATACGCAGTATTTT. It specifies CASSPPGYTDTQYF. This sequence joins TRBV12-3 or TRBV12-4 and TRBJ2-3; possible D gene TRBD1, 5 bases. The CDR3 is 14 residues long. V was clipped by 5 bases and J by 2 bases, with 11 bases between them.

This clonotype was observed many times. The chain joins TRBV12-5 to TRBJ2-5, with D unresolved. With 10 bases removed from V and 1 base from J, the gap between germline ends came to 16 bases. The V gene's germline CDR1 is LGHNT and CDR2 FRNRAP. This CDR3 spans 14 amino acids. The CDR3 DNA follows: TGTGCTACCTCACCCGCCACAATCCAAGAGACCCAGTACTTC. Residues: CATSPATIQETQYF.

This clonotype has ten or more counts. The genes are TRBV20-1 and TRBJ1-1; D is ambiguous. Germline-derived CDR1 and CDR2 are DFQATT and SNEGSKA (reference sequence). With 5 bases removed from V and 4 bases from J, the gap between germline ends came to 11 bases. The CDR3 has 12 amino acids. The CDR3 nucleotides read TGCAGTGCTGGAAACACGATCACTGAAGCTTTCTTT. Its protein product is CSAGNTITEAFF.

This clonotype turned up a few times. This chain joins TRBV15 and TRBJ1-4, with 12 bases matching TRBD1. V dropped 0 bases and J dropped 8; count of bases not matched to a gene: 1. CDR1 LNHNV and CDR2 YYDKDF come from the germline V gene (reference sequence). This CDR3 contains 15 residues. The CDR3 coding sequence is TGTGCCACCAGCAGAGATGGGACAGGGGGCGAAAAACTGTTTTTT. It specifies CATSRDGTGGEKLFF.